One TCR beta chain is described in this entry. The record originates from a study of shared clonotypes between healthy human individuals. With 5 bases clipped from V and 4 bases from J, the junction kept 5 bases outside the gene matches. CDR3 length: 13 residues. CDR1 is SGHRS, CDR2 YFSETQ, per germline. Sequencing used immunoSEQ multiplex PCR; TCRdb keeps in-frame clones, though not all of them. The sample has around 2.1 million clones; 85% to 95% are singletons. Only CD45RO-negative cells positively selected for CCR7 counted as naive CD8 cells, so terminally differentiated effector memory CD45RA+ cells were excluded.

The chain uses TRBV5-1 and TRBJ2-7; 8 nucleotides line up with TRBD1. The sequenced sample was naive CD8+ T cells from PBMCs. The receptor was derived from a man aged 18 to 29 in good health. Some clones in this sample may be carry-over from other donors' samples. In DNA form, the CDR3 reads TGCGCCAGCAGACTGACAGGGGAGTACGAGCAGTACTTC. It translates to CASRLTGEYEQYF.